This entry lists 2 T cell receptor beta chains sequenced from one sample in a study of prognosis after radiotherapy for stage I lung cancer. From genomic DNA, two-round multiplex PCR was used to amplify TCR beta CDR3. Primers targeting each individual TRBV and TRBJ gene were applied in first-round PCR. TCRdb reprocessed the multiplex PCR reads with MiXCR, giving one entry per CDR3 protein. In the table there are approximately 18,000 distinct CDR3 sequences, approximately 15% of which are singletons. Here the sequenced sample was PBMCs, taken before or after stereotactic body radiation therapy (not recorded which). These receptors all stem from a donor over 45 with non-small cell lung cancer.

This clonotype came up many times. J is TRBJ2-1 and V is TRBV13; D is uncertain. The CDR3 is made up of 15 amino acids. Germline V CDR1 and CDR2: PRHDT, FYEKMQ (reference sequence). V shed 5 bases and J shed 2 bases, with 13 bases lying between them. CDR3 residues: CASSPGVGTYNEQFF. The CDR3 coding sequence is TGTGCCAGCAGCCCCGGCGTAGGGACCTACAATGAGCAGTTCTTC.

This clonotype was counted ten times or more. The junction differs from germline at one of its ends, possibly a read error. The V and J genes are TRBV6-2 or TRBV6-3 and TRBJ1-5, with TRBD1 as a possible D gene (5 bases). The germline V gene encodes CDR1 MNHEY and CDR2 SVGEGT. CDR3 size: 14 residues. The CDR3 DNA sequence: TGTACCAGCAGTGATGATGGGGGTGTAGAGCCCCAGCATTTT. This gives the protein CTSSDDGGVEPQHF.